This paragraph covers one TCR beta chain sequence. The repertoire was sequenced with immunoSEQ multiplex PCR; TCRdb's copy has only in-frame clones and lacks some. This table holds over 45,000 clones, 92% found once. V shed 0 bases and J 2 bases; nucleotides not matched to a gene: 1. There are 15 residues in the CDR3. The V gene's germline CDR1 is SNHLY and CDR2 FYNNEI. This record belongs to a study of T cell changes during pregnancy in multiple sclerosis. This material consisted of CD4+ T cells from peripheral blood mononuclear cells, taken after pregnancy. The J gene is TRBJ2-1, the V gene TRBV2; 7 positions agree with TRBD2. The clonotype was recovered from a female donor with multiple sclerosis, enrolled in a pregnancy study. In DNA form, the CDR3 reads TGTGCCAGCAGTGAAGCGGGAGGGCCCTACAATGAGCAGTTCTTC. It codes for CASSEAGGPYNEQFF. Combining the CDR3 with reference TRBV2 and TRBJ2-1 gives the whole variable domain EPEVTQTPSHQVTQMGQEVILRCVPISNHLYFYWYRQILGQKVEFLVSFYNNEISEKSEIFDDQFSVERPDGSNFTLKIRSTKLEDSAMYFCASSEAGGPYNEQFFGPGTRLTVL.